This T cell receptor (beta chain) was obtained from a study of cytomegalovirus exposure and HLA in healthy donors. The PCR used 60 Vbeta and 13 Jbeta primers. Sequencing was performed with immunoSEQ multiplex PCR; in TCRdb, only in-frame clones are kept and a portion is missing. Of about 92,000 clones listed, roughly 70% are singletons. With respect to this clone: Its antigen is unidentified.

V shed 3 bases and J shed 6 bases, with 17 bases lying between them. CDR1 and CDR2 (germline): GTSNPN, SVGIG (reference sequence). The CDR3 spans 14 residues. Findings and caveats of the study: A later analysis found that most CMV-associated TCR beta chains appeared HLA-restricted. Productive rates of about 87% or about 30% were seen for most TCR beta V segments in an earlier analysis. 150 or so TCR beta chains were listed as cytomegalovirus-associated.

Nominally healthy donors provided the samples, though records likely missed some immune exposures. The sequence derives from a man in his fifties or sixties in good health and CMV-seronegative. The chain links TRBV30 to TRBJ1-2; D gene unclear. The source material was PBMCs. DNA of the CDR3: TGTGCCTGGAGAATCGGGAGAGGATGGAATGGCTACACCTTC. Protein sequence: CAWRIGRGWNGYTF.